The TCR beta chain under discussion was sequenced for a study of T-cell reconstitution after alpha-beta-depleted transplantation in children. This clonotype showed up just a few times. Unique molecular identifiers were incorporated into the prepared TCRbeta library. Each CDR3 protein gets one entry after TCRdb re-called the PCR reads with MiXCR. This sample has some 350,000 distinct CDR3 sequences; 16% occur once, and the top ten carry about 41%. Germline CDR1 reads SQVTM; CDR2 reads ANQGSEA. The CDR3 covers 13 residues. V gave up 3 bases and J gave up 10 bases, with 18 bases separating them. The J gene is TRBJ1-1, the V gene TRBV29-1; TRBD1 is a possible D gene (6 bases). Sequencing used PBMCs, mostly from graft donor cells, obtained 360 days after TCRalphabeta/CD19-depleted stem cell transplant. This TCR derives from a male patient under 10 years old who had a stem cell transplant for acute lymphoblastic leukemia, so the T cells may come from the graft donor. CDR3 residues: CSVEGGGALGAFF. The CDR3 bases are TGCAGCGTTGAGGGGGGGGGCGCACTAGGAGCTTTCTTT.